The rows below give T cell receptor beta chains drawn from one sample of a study of T cells after yellow fever vaccination. TCRdb fed the 5' RACE reads into MiXCR, producing one record per CDR3 protein. The top ten hold around 15% of the sample, which has about 550,000 distinct CDR3 sequences, roughly 19% seen once. The starting material was PBMCs, obtained 15 days after the yellow fever booster vaccination. The receptors here all came from a man younger than 45 who received the YFV17D yellow fever vaccine. CDR3s include the opening cysteine and the closing phenylalanine or tryptophan. D genes are given only for firm matches. Expanded clones are given a class, and other clones once, few, many or no size at all.

.	.	15	TRBV20-1	TRBJ2-1	TGCAGTGCTAGATTGGGCTTTACCTCCTACAATGAGCAGTTCTTC	CSARLGFTSYNEQFF
.	few	14	TRBV7-6	TRBJ2-1	TGTGCCAGCAGCTTTGTAGCGACGGCCCATGAGCAGTTCTTC	CASSFVATAHEQFF
.	.	16	TRBV30	TRBJ2-5	TGTGCCTGGAGTATATCCCGGGTCCCACTACGAGAGACCCAGTACTTC	CAWSISRVPLRETQYF
.	.	13	TRBV6-5	TRBJ1-2	TGTGCCAGCAGTTACTCGATTCACGCCGGCTACACCTTC	CASSYSIHAGYTF
.	many	13	TRBV27	TRBJ1-4	TGTGCCAGCTCGAGAGGGACTAATGAAAAACTGTTTTTT	CASSRGTNEKLFF
TRBD2	.	15	TRBV19	TRBJ2-1	TGTGCCAGTAGTCTGAGGGCTAGCGGATACAATGAGCAGTTCTTC	CASSLRASGYNEQFF
TRBD1	.	14	TRBV5-1	TRBJ1-6	TGCGCCAGCAGCTTGCGGGACAGGGATTCACCCCTCCACTTT	CASSLRDRDSPLHF
.	few	13	TRBV21-1	TRBJ2-1	TGTGCCAGCAGCAAAGGCCAGTACAATGAGCAGTTCTTC	CASSKGQYNEQFF
TRBD2	few	15	TRBV20-1	TRBJ2-3	TGCAGTGCTAGAGTGCCAGCGGGAGGTACAGATACGCAGTATTTT	CSARVPAGGTDTQYF
.	few	14	TRBV28	TRBJ2-7	TGTGCCAGCAGTTTGGGTGGGGCGCAATACGAGCAGTACTTC	CASSLGGAQYEQYF
TRBD2	.	16	TRBV28	TRBJ2-2	TGTGCCAGCACCACGATAGCGGGAACGAACACCGGGGAGCTGTTTTTT	CASTTIAGTNTGELFF
.	.	14	TRBV7-3	TRBJ2-1	TGTGCCAGCAGCTTAGGGGGGATAGACAATGAGCAGTTCTTC	CASSLGGIDNEQFF
.	.	15	TRBV14	TRBJ2-2	TGTGCCAGCAGCCAAATTCAGGGTCGTACCGGGGAGCTGTTTTTT	CASSQIQGRTGELFF
TRBD2	.	15	TRBV10-1	TRBJ2-7	TGCGCCAGCAGTGGATCTTGGGGTAGCGGGTCCGAGCAGTACTTC	CASSGSWGSGSEQYF
.	few	14	TRBV28	TRBJ2-5	TGTGCCAGCACTCCTGCCGGGAAAAAAGAGACCCAGTACTTC	CASTPAGKKETQYF
.	.	16	TRBV9	TRBJ1-6	TGTGCCAGCAGCGTAGAGGCCGTCCCTAATAATTCACCCCTCCACTTT	CASSVEAVPNNSPLHF
.	few	14	TRBV7-2	TRBJ2-1	TGTGCCAGCAGCGCCGGACTGGAGGTCGATGAGCAGTTCTTC	CASSAGLEVDEQFF
.	few	15	TRBV7-9	TRBJ1-5	TGTGCCAGCAGCTCCGGGCAGACCATTGATCAGCCCCAGCATTTT	CASSSGQTIDQPQHF
TRBD1	.	15	TRBV6-2/TRBV6-3	TRBJ2-6	TGTGCCAGCAGTGCAGACAGGGCTGGGGCCAACGTCCTGACTTTC	CASSADRAGANVLTF
TRBD2	.	13	TRBV6-5	TRBJ2-1	TGTGCCAGCACCGCGGGGGTAGCGGGGGAGCAGTTCTTC	CASTAGVAGEQFF
TRBD2	.	15	TRBV5-1	TRBJ2-1	TGCGCCAGCAGCTTGGTGCCTAGCGGTAACAATGAGCAGTTCTTC	CASSLVPSGNNEQFF
TRBD2	.	16	TRBV7-6	TRBJ2-1	TGTGCCAGCAGCTTAATGGCGGGAGGGGCTTACAATGAGCAGTTCTTC	CASSLMAGGAYNEQFF
.	few	11	TRBV20-1	TRBJ2-5	TGCAGTGCTAGAGGTCGGGAGACCCAGTACTTC	CSARGRETQYF
TRBD2	.	15	TRBV20-1	TRBJ2-3	TGCAGTGCTAGAGATGGAGCGGGAGGGTCCGATACGCAGTATTTT	CSARDGAGGSDTQYF
.	.	13	TRBV2	TRBJ2-3	TGTGCCAGCAGTGATGTCGGGCGAGGCTTGGAGTATTTT	CASSDVGRGLEYF
.	few	17	TRBV20-1	TRBJ2-5	TGCAGTGCTAGAGTAGTCGCCAAGGCCCTCGCACAAGAGACCCAGTACTTC	CSARVVAKALAQETQYF
.	.	16	TRBV5-1	TRBJ2-3	TGCGCCAGCAGCTTGGCCATGAGACAGAGCACAGATACGCAGTATTTT	CASSLAMRQSTDTQYF
.	few	15	TRBV6-1	TRBJ1-1	TGTGCCAGCAGTACAGGACAGACGATGAACACTGAAGCTTTCTTT	CASSTGQTMNTEAFF
.	.	11	TRBV10-3	TRBJ2-1	TGTGCCATCAACGTCCGGGATGAGCAGTTCTTC	CAINVRDEQFF
TRBD2	few	16	TRBV20-1	TRBJ2-1	TGCAGTGCTAGAGCCGCTAGCGGGAGTTTTAACAATGAGCAGTTCTTC	CSARAASGSFNNEQFF
TRBD2	many	14	TRBV7-7	TRBJ2-2	TGTGCCAGCGGGACTAGCGGGAGTTCCGGGGAGCTGTTTTTT	CASGTSGSSGELFF
.	few	12	TRBV29-1	TRBJ2-3	TGCAGCGTTTTAAAGGGCACAGATACGCAGTATTTT	CSVLKGTDTQYF
.	.	10	TRBV12-3/TRBV12-4	TRBJ2-1	TGTGCCAGCAGTGTGGCTGAGCAGTTCTTC	CASSVAEQFF
.	.	14	TRBV29-1	TRBJ2-1	TGCAGCGTTGTTGGGGGCGACGATTACAATGAGCAGTTCTTC	CSVVGGDDYNEQFF
.	.	16	TRBV3-1	TRBJ2-2	TGTGCCAGCAGCCAAGGTTGGGGGCGGAACACCGGGGAGCTGTTTTTT	CASSQGWGRNTGELFF
.	few	16	TRBV4-2	TRBJ2-1	TGTGCCAGCAGCCAAGAGGGCAAAAACTCCTACAATGAGCAGTTCTTC	CASSQEGKNSYNEQFF
.	many	11	TRBV20-1	TRBJ2-1	TGCAGTGCTAGAGATCCCAATGAGCAGTTCTTC	CSARDPNEQFF
.	.	12	TRBV14	TRBJ2-1	TGTGCCAGCAGCCTATGGACTTCCCCACAGTTCTTC	CASSLWTSPQFF
TRBD1	few	15	TRBV7-9	TRBJ2-7	TGTGCCAGCAGCTTAGGGACAGGGATAACCTACGAGCAGTACTTC	CASSLGTGITYEQYF
TRBD2	few	15	TRBV6-2/TRBV6-3	TRBJ2-1	TGTGCCAGCAGTATGGGGACTAGGGGGTCCAATGAGCAGTTCTTC	CASSMGTRGSNEQFF